A selection of T cell receptor beta chains follows, all from one sample in a study of cytomegalovirus exposure and HLA in healthy donors. Produced via immunoSEQ multiplex PCR; TCRdb's table is partial and in-frame only. The sample lists 150,000 or so clones, 80% occurring once. The sequencing input was PBMCs. The receptors were sampled from a man aged 30 to 39 in good health and CMV-seropositive. Both conserved end residues are part of each CDR3. A D gene is named only where the DNA matches it firmly. Expanded clones are given a class, and other clones once, few, many or no size at all.

TRBJ1-1,TRBV9,-,TRBD1,TGTGCCAGCAGCGTAGGAGGGGGCCACACTGAAGCTTTCTTT,CASSVGGGHTEAFF
TRBJ2-1,TRBV11-1,-,-,TGTGCCAGCAGCTTCGAAAATCCGGACAGTGATGAGCAGTTCTTC,CASSFENPDSDEQFF
TRBJ1-1,TRBV7-9,-,TRBD1,TGTGCCAGCAGCTTACTTCGACAGGGGGCGAGCACTGAAGCTTTCTTT,CASSLLRQGASTEAFF
TRBJ2-3,TRBV7-7,-,TRBD1,TGTGCTAGCAGCCGGACAGGGGTGAATACGCAGTATTTT,CASSRTGVNTQYF
TRBJ2-7,TRBV5-4,few,TRBD2,TGTGCCAGCAGCTTACGAGGGAGGGCCTACGAGCAGTACTTC,CASSLRGRAYEQYF
TRBJ2-7,TRBV4-2,-,TRBD2,TGTGCCAGCAGCCTTTCCCTTGCGGGAGACTCCTACGAGCAGTACTTC,CASSLSLAGDSYEQYF
TRBJ2-1,TRBV7-2,-,TRBD2,TGTGCCAGCAGCTTAGCTAGGGGACTAGCGGGAGTTGGCAATGAGCAGTTCTTC,CASSLARGLAGVGNEQFF
TRBJ1-4,TRBV28,-,-,TGTGCCAGCAGTTTTTTAAATGGCGGGGATAACGAAAAACTGTTTTTT,CASSFLNGGDNEKLFF
TRBJ2-7,TRBV28,-,TRBD1,TGTGCCAGCAGCTACATGGGGGACAGGGTCTACGAGCAGTACTTC,CASSYMGDRVYEQYF
TRBJ2-4,TRBV5-6,-,TRBD2,TGTGCCAGCAGCGCCTGGGGGGGGTGGGCCAAAAACATTCAGTACTTC,CASSAWGGWAKNIQYF
TRBJ2-1,TRBV6-6,-,TRBD2,TGTGCCAGCAGACCTAGCGGGTGGAGGAATGAGCAGTTCTTC,CASRPSGWRNEQFF
TRBJ2-7,TRBV5-1,-,TRBD2,TGCGCCAGCAGCCTGGGACTAGCGGGCTATTCCTACGAGCAGTACTTC,CASSLGLAGYSYEQYF
TRBJ2-3,TRBV11-2,-,TRBD1,TGTGCCAGCAGCTTGGGGACAGGAACAGATACGCAGTATTTT,CASSLGTGTDTQYF
TRBJ1-1,TRBV7-9,-,-,TGTGCCAGCAGCTTATCCGGCAGGGGCTCTGGAGCTTTCTTT,CASSLSGRGSGAFF
TRBJ2-7,TRBV6-6,-,-,TGTGCCAGCAGTTATATAGGGGGGGGCGAGCAGTACTTC,CASSYIGGGEQYF
TRBJ2-7,TRBV6-5,-,TRBD2,TGTGCCAGCAGTTATCTTGGTAGCGGGAGGGCCCACGAGCAGTACTTC,CASSYLGSGRAHEQYF
TRBJ2-1,TRBV28,-,-,TGTGCCAGCAGTTACGGGGGAGAACACAATGAGCAGTTCTTC,CASSYGGEHNEQFF
TRBJ2-2,TRBV15,-,TRBD1,TGTGCCACCAGCAGAGAGCGACAGGGGGCGATGGGCACCGGGGAGCTGTTTTTT,CATSRERQGAMGTGELFF
TRBJ2-2,TRBV5-1,few,-,TGCGCCAGCAGCTCCCTACAGGTAACCGGGGAGCTGTTTTTT,CASSSLQVTGELFF
TRBJ2-4,TRBV27,-,TRBD1,TGTGCCACCCAACCTGCGGACAGGGCGCGTAACATTCAGTACTTC,CATQPADRARNIQYF
TRBJ2-5,TRBV15,-,-,TGTGCCACCAGCCGGAGAGGGGGCCAAGAGACCCAGTACTTC,CATSRRGGQETQYF
TRBJ1-1,TRBV5-1,-,-,TGCGCCAGCAGCTTGGGGACATCTGAAGCTTTCTTT,CASSLGTSEAFF
TRBJ2-5,TRBV18,-,TRBD1,TGTGCCAGCTCACAGGGGGCGCGGGAGACCCAGTACTTC,CASSQGARETQYF
TRBJ1-5,TRBV19,-,TRBD1,TGTGCCAGTACCCGGGACAGGGGCGGCAATCAGCCCCAGCATTTT,CASTRDRGGNQPQHF
TRBJ1-1,TRBV15,-,TRBD1,TGTGCCACCAGCACCAGGGGGACCGCGACAGGGGCTTTCTTT,CATSTRGTATGAFF
TRBJ2-5,TRBV6-5,-,TRBD1,TGTGCCGCGACCGGGACAGGGGAAGGGGGGACCCAGTACTTC,CAATGTGEGGTQYF
TRBJ2-5,TRBV2,-,-,TGTGCCAGCAAGTGGGGGGACGGAGGTGAGACCCAGTACTTC,CASKWGDGGETQYF
TRBJ2-7,TRBV19,-,-,TGTGCCAGTAGCCCGTCCCCCCGGGACTCCTACGAGCAGTACTTC,CASSPSPRDSYEQYF
TRBJ1-1,TRBV5-6,-,-,TGTGCCAGCAGCCCCCTTGGGGGGGGAGGGAGCACTGAAGCTTTCTTT,CASSPLGGGGSTEAFF
TRBJ2-7,TRBV10-1,once,-,TGCGCCAGCGGACTCCTAGCGAGCCAAGAGGGGCAGTACTTC,CASGLLASQEGQYF
TRBJ1-1,TRBV5-1,-,TRBD1,TGCGCCAGCAGCTTCGGTCCAGGGGGGCCGAACACTGAAGCTTTCTTT,CASSFGPGGPNTEAFF
TRBJ1-6,TRBV27,-,-,TGTGCCAGCAGTTTATCCCCTCAGGATAATTCACCCCTCCACTTT,CASSLSPQDNSPLHF
TRBJ2-2,TRBV5-1,-,TRBD1,TGCGCCAGCAGCCGGGACAGAGAAAACACCGGGGAGCTGTTTTTT,CASSRDRENTGELFF
TRBJ2-7,TRBV28,-,TRBD1,TGTGCCAGCAGTTTATTTAGGGGGCCATCAACTTCCGAGCAGTACTTC,CASSLFRGPSTSEQYF
TRBJ1-1,TRBV6-5,-,TRBD1,TGTGCCAGCAGTCCATGGGACAGACAAAACACTGAAGCTTTCTTT,CASSPWDRQNTEAFF
TRBJ2-7,TRBV29-1,-,TRBD2,TGCAGCGTTGTCAAGGCAGGGACTAACTACGAGCAGTACTTC,CSVVKAGTNYEQYF
TRBJ1-4,TRBV19,-,-,TGTGCCAGTAGTTGGGCCGGCATGGGTGAAAAACTGTTTTTT,CASSWAGMGEKLFF
TRBJ2-7,TRBV27,-,TRBD1,TGTGCCAGCAGTTTAGAAGGGACAGGGTCCTACGAGCAGTACTTC,CASSLEGTGSYEQYF
TRBJ2-5,TRBV6-1,-,-,TGTGCCAGCAGTGATGCGGGTGAGACCCAGTACTTC,CASSDAGETQYF
TRBJ1-3,TRBV9,-,-,TGTGCCAGCAGCGTAGCGGAGATTCAGGGGACAATCTCTGGAAACACCATATATTTT,CASSVAEIQGTISGNTIYF
TRBJ1-1,TRBV6-6,-,TRBD1,TGTGCCAGTTCTAGCGGGACAGGGGGCTCGAGTGAAGCTTTCTTT,CASSSGTGGSSEAFF
TRBJ2-1,TRBV19,-,TRBD1,TGTGCCAGTAGTGCCGACAGGGATGGGGACAATGAGCAGTTCTTC,CASSADRDGDNEQFF
TRBJ2-5,TRBV2,-,-,TGTGCCAGCAGACAGGAGCAAGAGACCCAGTACTTC,CASRQEQETQYF
TRBJ2-7,TRBV28,-,-,TGTGCCAGCAGTTCTGCGGGAAGTCACTACGAGCAGTACTTC,CASSSAGSHYEQYF
TRBJ1-1,TRBV14,few,TRBD1,TGTGCCAGCAGCCAAGATTTCCCGGACAGGGCGGGGATCCCGAACACTGAAGCTTTCTTT,CASSQDFPDRAGIPNTEAFF